Reported below is one T cell receptor beta chain. The CDR3 runs 15 residues. Germline lookup yields CDR1 SGHRS and CDR2 YFSETQ. The data were obtained in a study of monozygotic twins with inflammatory bowel disease. TCRdb reanalyzed the 5' RACE reads, giving one entry per CDR3 protein sequence and no DNA. The specimen's table records 300,000 to 450,000 distinct CDR3 sequences. The material sequenced was blood. The rearrangement joins TRBV5-1 to TRBJ2-2; as DNA is missing, the TRBD1 call by TCRdb cannot be tested. This TCR was recovered from a human donor with ulcerative colitis or Crohn's disease, or a healthy co-twin of an affected twin (not recorded which). The chain's CDR3 is CASSQGTGWTGELFF.